The 3 T cell receptor beta chains reported below all come from one sample, sequenced in a study of T cell clones after liver transplantation. TCRdb's table, derived via immunoSEQ multiplex PCR, lists solely in-frame clones and lacks some. The profile shows 40,000 to 65,000 clones, approximately 88% of them singletons. The sample in question was CD4+ T cells from blood, obtained before liver transplant. These receptors all stem from a human donor who received a liver transplant.

The chain combines TRBV4-3 with TRBJ1-2; D not certain. The germline gives CDR1 LGHNA, CDR2 YSLEER. The CDR3 spans 13 residues. V was trimmed by 4 bases and J by 5 bases, leaving 11 bases between them. CDR3 protein: CASSRRFGYGYTF. The CDR3 DNA follows: TGCGCCAGCAGCCGCAGGTTTGGGTATGGCTACACCTTC.

J is TRBJ1-5 and V is TRBV29-1; 8 bases map to TRBD1. The V gene's germline CDR1 is SQVTM and CDR2 ANQGSEA. The CDR3 contains 12 residues. Trimming took 7 bases from V and 8 from J; bases not matched to a gene: 7. CDR3 loop: CSDRQGSKPQHF. In nucleotides, the CDR3 is TGCAGCGACCGACAGGGGTCTAAGCCCCAGCATTTT.

The CDR3 DNA reads TGTGCCAGCACTCCGACAGTGAACACTGAAGCTTTCTTT. Translation gives CASTPTVNTEAFF. The chain links TRBV6-5 to TRBJ1-1, with D perhaps matching TRBD1 (5 bases). The V end lost 7 bases, the J end lost 0 bases, and 9 bases lay between the germline ends. CDR3 length: 13 amino acids. Per the germline V gene, CDR1 is MNHEY and CDR2 is SVGAGI.